These T cell receptor beta chains were read from a single sample in a study of naive and memory T cell subsets. A single record per CDR3 protein comes from TCRdb applying MiXCR to the UMI-ligation and nested PCR reads. The table has tens of thousands of distinct CDR3 sequences, 10% to 15% seen once. What was sequenced was central memory CD4+ T cells from blood. The receptors stem from a human donor in good health. The CDR3 runs from the conserved cysteine through the conserved F or W. A D gene is named only where the DNA matches it firmly. The size field is filled for only some rows; it gives once, few, many or a size class.

j_call clone_size d_call v_call cdr3_nt cdr3_aa
TRBJ2-3 - - TRBV5-1 TGCGCCAGCAGCTTGGGTGGAGATACGCAGTATTTT CASSLGGDTQYF
TRBJ2-2 many - TRBV20-1 TGCAGTGCTGCGGGACTCATGAACACCGGGGAGCTGTTTTTT CSAAGLMNTGELFF
TRBJ2-2 - - TRBV9 TGTGCCAGCAGCGTAGCGGGAGCGGGCACCGGGGAGCTGTTTTTT CASSVAGAGTGELFF
TRBJ2-3 - TRBD2 TRBV12-3/TRBV12-4 TGTGCCAGCAGTGGGGGACTAGCGGGAGTACTGGCAGATACGCAGTATTTT CASSGGLAGVLADTQYF
TRBJ2-6 many TRBD1 TRBV28 TGTGCCAGCTTAGCCAATGCTGGTACAGGGGGGAACTCTGGGGCCAACGTCCTGACTTTC CASLANAGTGGNSGANVLTF
TRBJ2-1 few - TRBV4-2 TGTGCCAGCAGCCAAGAGACGGACAATGAGCAGTTCTTC CASSQETDNEQFF
TRBJ2-1 - - TRBV6-2/TRBV6-3 TGTGCCAGCAGTTACGGCACCAATGAGCAGTTCTTC CASSYGTNEQFF
TRBJ2-2 many - TRBV29-1 TGCAGCGTTGAAAAGACCCGTTCGACCGGGGAGCTGTTTTTT CSVEKTRSTGELFF
TRBJ2-3 many TRBD2 TRBV20-1 TGCAGTGCTAGAGACGATAAGCGGGACTACACAGATACGCAGTATTTT CSARDDKRDYTDTQYF
TRBJ2-3 many TRBD2 TRBV4-2 TGTGCCAGCAGCCACCCGTCTCGGGCGGGAGGGAAGGCAGATACGCAGTATTTT CASSHPSRAGGKADTQYF
TRBJ2-1 many TRBD1 TRBV12-3/TRBV12-4 TGTGCCAGCAGTTTCGGACAGGGGGCAAATGAGCAGTTCTTC CASSFGQGANEQFF
TRBJ2-1 few TRBD2 TRBV5-4 TGTGCCAGCAGCCCAAATCCAGCGGGAGGGTCCTACAATGAGCAGTTCTTC CASSPNPAGGSYNEQFF
TRBJ2-1 - - TRBV28 TGTGCCAGCACCCTAACAGACCCGACTCTAGGCGATGAGCAGTTCTTC CASTLTDPTLGDEQFF
TRBJ2-3 many - TRBV7-9 TGTGCCAGCAGCTGTATTACAGATACGCAGTATTTT CASSCITDTQYF
TRBJ2-1 few - TRBV20-1 TGCAGTGCTAGATCGTCCGCGGGAAATGAGCAGTTCTTC CSARSSAGNEQFF
TRBJ2-2 - - TRBV24-1 TGTGCCACGAGTAGGGGGGATTACGCCGGGGAGCTGTTTTTT CATSRGDYAGELFF
TRBJ2-2 many TRBD2 TRBV20-1 TGCAGTGCTAGAGATCCCCGGGAGGGGGACACCGGGGAGCTGTTTTTT CSARDPREGDTGELFF
TRBJ1-6 few - TRBV15 TGTGCCACCAGCAGAGATACAGGGTTAAGTTCACCCCTCCACTTT CATSRDTGLSSPLHF
TRBJ2-1 - - TRBV10-3 TGTGCCATCAGCCCCAGCGGCGACTACAATGAGCAGTTCTTC CAISPSGDYNEQFF